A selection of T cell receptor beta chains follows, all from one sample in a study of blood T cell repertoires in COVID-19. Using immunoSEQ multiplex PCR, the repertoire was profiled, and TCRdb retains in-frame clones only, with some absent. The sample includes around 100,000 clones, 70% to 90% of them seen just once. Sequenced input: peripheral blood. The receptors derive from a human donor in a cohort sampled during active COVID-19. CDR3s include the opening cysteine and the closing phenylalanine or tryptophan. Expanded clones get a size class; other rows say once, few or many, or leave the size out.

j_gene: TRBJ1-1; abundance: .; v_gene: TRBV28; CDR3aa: CASNSQGRRVTEAFF
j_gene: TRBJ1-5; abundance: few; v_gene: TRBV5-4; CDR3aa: CASSQGQGLNQPQHF
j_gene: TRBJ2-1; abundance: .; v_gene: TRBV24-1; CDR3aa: CATRSGLGSNEQFF
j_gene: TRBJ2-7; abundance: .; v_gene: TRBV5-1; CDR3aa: CASSNPRAYEQYF
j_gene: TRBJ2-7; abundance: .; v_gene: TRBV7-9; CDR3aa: CASSFSGDTTDEQYF
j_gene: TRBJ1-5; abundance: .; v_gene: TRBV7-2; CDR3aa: CASSLSGVNQPQHF
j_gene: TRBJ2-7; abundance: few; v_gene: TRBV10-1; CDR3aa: CASREPGQGYF
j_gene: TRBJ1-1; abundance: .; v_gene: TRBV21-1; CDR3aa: CASREGGQGCQNTEAFF
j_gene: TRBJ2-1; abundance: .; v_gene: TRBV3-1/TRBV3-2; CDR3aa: CASSQAGRGSEQFF
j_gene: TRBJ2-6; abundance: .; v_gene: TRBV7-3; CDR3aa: CASSPSGGVLTF
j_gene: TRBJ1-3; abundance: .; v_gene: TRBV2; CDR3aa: CASSEQGWGNTIYF